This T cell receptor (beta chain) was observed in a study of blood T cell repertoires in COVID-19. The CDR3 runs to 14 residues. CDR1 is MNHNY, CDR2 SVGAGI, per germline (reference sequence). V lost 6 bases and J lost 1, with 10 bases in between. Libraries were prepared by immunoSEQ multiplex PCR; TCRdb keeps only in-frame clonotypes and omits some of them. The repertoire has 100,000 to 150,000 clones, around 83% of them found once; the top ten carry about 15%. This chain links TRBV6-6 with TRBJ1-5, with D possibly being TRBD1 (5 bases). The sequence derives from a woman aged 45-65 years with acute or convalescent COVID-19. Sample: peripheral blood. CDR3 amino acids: CASRDTASNQPQHF. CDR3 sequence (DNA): TGTGCCAGCAGGGACACCGCCAGCAATCAGCCCCAGCATTTT.